This T cell receptor (beta chain) was captured by sequencing in a study of blood T cell repertoires in COVID-19. The CDR3 extends over 14 amino acids. Germline lookup yields CDR1 MNHEY and CDR2 SVGAGI. Trimming removed 6 bases at V and 6 bases at J, with 12 bases between. Repertoires were generated with immunoSEQ multiplex PCR, while TCRdb's copy carries only in-frame clones and drops some. The table has about 190,000 clones, less than 90% seen once. The TCR was taken from a human donor in a cohort sampled during active COVID-19. The sample consisted of peripheral blood. V gene TRBV6-5 combines with J gene TRBJ1-6; D perhaps matches TRBD1 (5 bases). CDR3 sequence reads: CASSGQTANSPLHF. DNA of the CDR3: TGTGCCAGCAGCGGACAAACGGCTAATTCACCCCTCCACTTT.